This T cell receptor beta chain was captured by sequencing in a study of Graves' ophthalmopathy and Graves' hyperthyroidism. In the study overall: Hyperthyroidism was classified as stable if no ophthalmopathy occurred within 18 months of follow-up.

This clonotype was seen ten or more times. The antigen is not known. Germline loops: CDR1 MNHNY, CDR2 SVGAGI (reference sequence). The length of the CDR3 is 13 residues. V gave up 6 bases and J gave up 7 bases, with 13 bases separating them. Beta-chain TCR CDR3 regions were amplified from RNA transcripts. HTBI primers were employed in first-round RT-PCR, then a second-round multiplex PCR followed. One entry per CDR3 protein results from TCRdb running MiXCR on the multiplex PCR reads. Among about 500,000 distinct CDR3 sequences, about two fifths were seen once, and the ten largest hold around 4.6%. General observations from the study: Blood also harbored most expanded thyroid clonotypes above 0.001 frequency.

Enrolled hyperthyroidism patients had a new diagnosis, a duration under 2 months, and an age of 18 to 65. Specimen: peripheral blood or thyroid tissue (not recorded which). This chain uses TRBV6-6 with TRBJ1-5; a weak D match, TRBD1 (6 bases). The sequence was obtained from an adult man with Graves' hyperthyroidism. CDR3 coding DNA: TGTGCCAGCAGCTCGGACAGTTTACAGCCCCAGCATTTT. Translated, it gives CASSSDSLQPQHF.